These 11 T cell receptor beta chains were all obtained from the same sample, sequenced in a study of blood T cell repertoires in COVID-19. The repertoire was sequenced with immunoSEQ multiplex PCR; TCRdb's copy has only in-frame clones and lacks some. Among around 250,000 clones listed, approximately 89% were seen once. The specimen was PBMCs or T cells enriched from blood (not recorded which). The source of these receptors is a woman aged 35 to 49 who had been exposed to COVID-19.

The chain couples TRBV18 to TRBJ2-1; 10 bases fit TRBD1. J gave up 0 bases and V 5 bases, and 4 bases lay outside the gene matches. CDR3 length: 16 amino acids. Germline V gives CDR1 KGHSH, CDR2 LQKENI. The CDR3 region has the DNA TGTGCCAGCTCAGGGACAGGGGAAAGCTCCTACAATGAGCAGTTCTTC. Protein product: CASSGTGESSYNEQFF.

In its sample, this clone was seen once. The V call is TRBV6-1, the J call TRBJ1-2; D is perhaps TRBD1 (5 bases). Germline assignment: CDR1 MNHNS and CDR2 SASEGT. Trimming shortened V by 3 bases and J by 3 bases, and 17 bases separated the two germline ends. The CDR3 loop spans 16 amino acids. CDR3 loop: CASSDLFSAGYYGYTF. CDR3 DNA: TGTGCCAGCAGTGATCTCTTCTCGGCAGGGTACTATGGCTACACCTTC.

In its sample, this clone was seen once. The chain couples TRBV11-2 to TRBJ2-1, with 13 bases lining up with TRBD2. The CDR3 has 17 residues. V lost 5 bases and J lost 0; bases outside the gene matches: 4. Germline CDR1 is SGHAT and CDR2 is FQNNGV. The CDR3 here is CASSGLAGESSYNEQFF. DNA for the CDR3: TGTGCCAGCAGCGGACTAGCGGGGGAGAGCTCCTACAATGAGCAGTTCTTC.

The genes are TRBV19 and TRBJ2-5; tentatively, D is TRBD1 (6 bases). The germline gives CDR1 LNHDA, CDR2 SQIVND (reference sequence). The CDR3 runs 15 residues. V was clipped by 8 bases and J by 1 base, with 17 bases between them. Here the CDR3 reads CASALKTGLQETQYF. The CDR3 nucleotides are TGTGCCAGTGCTTTAAAGACAGGCCTCCAAGAGACCCAGTACTTC.

This chain joins TRBV3-1 (or the pseudogene TRBV3-2) and TRBJ2-5; 7 bases agree with TRBD2. The junction had 18 bases not matched to a gene; V was cut back by 0 bases and J by 5 bases. The CDR3 is made up of 19 amino acids. CDR1 LGHDT and CDR2 YNNKEL come from the germline V gene (reference sequence). The CDR3 loop is CASSQDKPRREFYRETQYF. The CDR3 region has the DNA TGTGCCAGCAGCCAAGATAAACCGCGGCGGGAGTTTTATCGGGAGACCCAGTACTTC.

This rearrangement joins TRBV7-3 to TRBJ2-1; TRBD2 matches 8 bases. Germline CDR1 is SGHTA and CDR2 is FQGTGA. J was trimmed by 3 bases and V by 5 bases; bases with no gene match: 3. The CDR3 spans 14 residues. CDR3 loop: CASSPRGDYNEQFF. For the CDR3, the DNA is TGTGCCAGCAGCCCGCGGGGGGACTACAATGAGCAGTTCTTC.

The chain has TRBV9 and TRBJ1-3; D may be TRBD1 (6 bases). There are 15 residues in the CDR3. V lost 0 bases and J lost 4, with 11 bases in between. Per the germline V gene, CDR1 is SGDLS and CDR2 is YYNGEE. The CDR3 DNA sequence: TGTGCCAGCAGCGTAGCTCCAGGGGTCGGAAACACCATATATTTT. Its protein is CASSVAPGVGNTIYF.

This clone has only a few counts. The chain couples TRBV9 to TRBJ1-4; D call uncertain. Trimming cost V 6 bases and J 5 bases, with 17 bases left between them. Germline V gene sequence: CDR1 SGDLS, CDR2 YYNGEE. The CDR3 sequence is 15 residues long. CDR3 coding DNA: TGTGCCAGCAATCCTGAGGCCGGCGGGAATGAAAAACTGTTTTTT. Translating it yields CASNPEAGGNEKLFF.

The chain combines TRBV3-1 (or the pseudogene TRBV3-2) with TRBJ2-3, with TRBD2 matching 7 bases. The CDR3 loop spans 14 amino acids. J gave up 2 bases and V 6 bases, and 5 bases lay outside the gene matches. CDR1 LGHDT and CDR2 YNNKEL come from the germline V gene (reference sequence). The CDR3 nucleotides read TGTGCCAGCAGGGGGGGACTATACACAGATACGCAGTATTTT. Protein: CASRGGLYTDTQYF.

The sample holds one count of this clone. The V gene is TRBV14, the J gene TRBJ1-1; D gene uncertain. Germline CDR1 reads SGHDN; CDR2 reads FVKESK. Trimming removed 4 bases from V and 7 bases from J, with 16 bases in between. This CDR3 has 14 amino acids. The CDR3 loop reads CASSREGRLREAFF. The CDR3 DNA follows: TGTGCCAGCAGCCGGGAGGGAAGGTTACGTGAAGCTTTCTTT.

This chain joins TRBV6-5 and TRBJ1-2; a possible D gene is TRBD1 (6 bases). The germline CDR1 and CDR2 sequences are MNHEY and SVGAGI. The CDR3 length is 14 residues. Trimming took 8 bases from V and 8 from J, leaving 21 bases between them. As DNA, the CDR3 is TGTGCCAGCCAGGCAGGGGATCGAGATGTCGGCTACACCTTC. It encodes CASQAGDRDVGYTF.